The next 11 T cell receptor beta chains were all read from a single sample in a study of control samples from healthy donors and cancer patients (dated by TCRdb to 2018 to 2020). Library preparation used the immunoSEQ multiplex PCR assay. TCRdb obtained this table from immuneACCESS and retained in-frame rearrangements with V and J assigned. These tables miss some clones; where compared with another copy, unresolved V genes account for less than half of the shortfall, and the remainder is unexplained. The sample has 60,000 to 75,000 clones on record, around 80% of them singletons. Of the sample, 15% to 19% falls within the top ten clones. Specimen: blood. The receptors were gathered from a man aged 60 to 75 in good health.

The rearrangement links TRBV5-4 to TRBJ1-6; TRBD1 might be the D (6 bases). Germline V CDR1 and CDR2: SGHNT, YYREEE (reference sequence). CDR3 length: 17 residues. Trimming took 4 bases from V and 1 from J, leaving 15 bases between them. In nucleotides, the CDR3 is TGTGCCAGCAGCCTCCGGGGGGCAGGATCCTATAATTCACCCCTCCACTTT. Amino acids: CASSLRGAGSYNSPLHF. The variable domain in full, with the rest retrieved from reference TRBV5-4 and TRBJ1-6, is ETGVTQSPTHLIKTRGQQVTLRCSSQSGHNTVSWYQQALGQGPQFIFQYYREEENGRGNFPPRFSGLQFPNYSSELNVNALELDDSALYLCASSLRGAGSYNSPLHFGNGTRLTVT.

The chain couples TRBV27 to TRBJ1-5; 9 bases match TRBD1. Unmatched junction bases numbered 6, after V lost 6 bases and J lost 6 bases. CDR3 length equals 14 residues. Germline CDR1 is MNHEY and CDR2 is SMNVEV (reference sequence). CDR3: CASRPTGGSQPQHF. The CDR3 DNA is TGTGCCAGCAGACCCACAGGGGGCAGTCAGCCCCAGCATTTT.

The chain combines TRBV6-2 or TRBV6-3 with TRBJ2-3, with TRBD2 identical over 9 bases. V lost 3 bases, J lost 6 bases, and 7 bases stayed unmatched. Looked up from germline, CDR1 is MNHEY and CDR2 is SVGEGT. The CDR3 extends over 15 amino acids. The CDR3 here is CASSYVAGGTDTQYF. CDR3 in DNA: TGTGCCAGCAGTTATGTCGCGGGAGGGACGGATACGCAGTATTTT.

This sequence joins TRBV2 and TRBJ2-6; tentative D call: TRBD1 (6 bases). The CDR3 consists of 15 residues. With 6 bases removed from V and 2 bases from J, the gap between germline ends came to 11 bases. Germline loops: CDR1 SNHLY, CDR2 FYNNEI. DNA of the CDR3: TGTGCCAGCAGCGCGGACAGTGCTGGGGCCAACGTCCTGACTTTC. It codes for CASSADSAGANVLTF.

The chain links TRBV11-2 to TRBJ2-2; TRBD2 agrees at 8 bases. The V gene's germline CDR1 is SGHAT and CDR2 FQNNGV. This CDR3 spans 16 amino acids. V lost 2 bases to trimming and J lost 4 bases; unmatched junction nucleotides: 6. The CDR3 coding sequence is TGTGCCAGCAGCTTACCCAGCGGGAGAGGCACCGGGGAGCTGTTTTTT. It is translated as CASSLPSGRGTGELFF.

The chain employs TRBV27 and TRBJ2-3; tentatively, D is TRBD1 (6 bases). V lost 2 bases and J lost 3, with 12 bases in between. The germline gives CDR1 MNHEY, CDR2 SMNVEV (reference sequence). The CDR3 extends over 15 amino acids. DNA for the CDR3: TGTGCCAGCAGTTTAGTCAGGGGACGGACAGATACGCAGTATTTT. This codes for CASSLVRGRTDTQYF.

The gene calls are TRBV19 and TRBJ2-7; the match to TRBD2 covers 11 bases. The CDR3 consists of 15 residues. V lost 5 bases and J lost 1; bases outside the gene matches: 4. CDR1 and CDR2 from the germline V gene are LNHDA and SQIVND (reference sequence). The CDR3 here is CASSDGTSGSYEQYF. CDR3 nucleotide sequence: TGTGCCAGTAGTGATGGGACTAGCGGATCCTACGAGCAGTACTTC.

V usage is TRBV7-2 and J usage is TRBJ2-7; D might be TRBD2 (5 bases). Germline V lookup: CDR1 SGHTA, CDR2 FQGNSA. V lost 3 bases and J lost 0, with 12 bases in between. The CDR3 contains 15 residues. The CDR3 DNA follows: TGTGCCAGCAGCTTCGACCCGGGGAGCTCCTACGAGCAGTACTTC. It translates to CASSFDPGSSYEQYF. Together with reference TRBV7-2 and TRBJ2-7, the CDR3 gives the full variable domain: GAGVSQSPSNKVTEKGKDVELRCDPISGHTALYWYRQSLGQGLEFLIYFQGNSAPDKSGLPSDRFSAERTGGSVSTLTIQRTQQEDSAVYLCASSFDPGSSYEQYFGPGTRLTVT.

This chain uses TRBV9 with TRBJ2-1; D call uncertain. This CDR3 is 12 amino acids long. The V end was cut by 3 bases, the J end by 10 bases, with 11 bases between. Germline V gene sequence: CDR1 SGDLS, CDR2 YYNGEE. The DNA for the CDR3 is TGTGCCAGCAGCGGATCCCTAGGGGAGCAGTTCTTC. Its protein is CASSGSLGEQFF.

This chain connects TRBV5-5 to TRBJ2-7; 7 bases map to TRBD2. Germline lookup yields CDR1 SGHKS and CDR2 YYEKEE (reference sequence). V was clipped by 1 base and J by 2 bases; unmatched bases: 6. The CDR3 spans 15 residues. CDR3 coding DNA: TGTGCCAGCAGCTTGTTGCGGGAGAGACCCTACGAGCAGTACTTC. Translation gives CASSLLRERPYEQYF.

The chain is built from TRBV19 and TRBJ2-3; 10 bases are a match to TRBD2. The V segment lost 4 bases and the J segment 7 bases; nucleotides outside the gene matches: 20. The CDR3 spans 19 residues. Germline CDR1 reads LNHDA; CDR2 reads SQIVND (reference sequence). CDR3 coding DNA: TGTGCCAGTAGTACTTTAGCGGGAGGCCGTCGTCGGTGGAGGAATACGCAGTATTTT. Translated: CASSTLAGGRRRWRNTQYF.